The source of this T cell receptor beta chain is a study of blood T cell repertoires in COVID-19. Background on the study: PBMCs, B-cell-depleted T cells, or T cells provided the cDNA or gDNA that made up the material.

Sequencing used immunoSEQ multiplex PCR; TCRdb keeps in-frame clones, though not all of them. In the table there are about 150,000 clones, around 83% of which are singletons. This CDR3 is 15 amino acids long. Germline V lookup: CDR1 MNHEY, CDR2 SMNVEV (reference sequence). V gave up 3 bases and J gave up 6 bases, with 17 bases separating them. Two negative PCRs, clearance, or symptom resolution had been documented for recovered Cohort 3 donors. This rearrangement joins TRBV27 to TRBJ2-5; D perhaps matches TRBD1 (6 bases). Sequencing was performed on PBMCs or T cells enriched from blood (not recorded which). This TCR came from a man aged 50 to 60 who had recovered from COVID-19. The CDR3 sequence: CASSFNGRGHQTQYF. The CDR3 nucleotides are TGTGCCAGCAGTTTCAATGGCAGGGGCCACCAGACCCAGTACTTC.